The clone carrying this T cell receptor (beta chain) was observed many times. Its cognate antigen is unknown. This sample stems from a study of glioma-infiltrating T cells. Study-wide results and caveats: Above-expected tissue-blood divergence occurred in all gliomas, most in low-grade ones.

TCR alpha and beta CDR3 regions were amplified from RNA using iRepertoire nested multiplex PCR. From the multiplex PCR reads, TCRdb called clonotypes with MiXCR, one entry per CDR3 protein. This table holds approximately 120,000 distinct CDR3 sequences, approximately 23% found once. There are 15 residues in the CDR3. Germline V gene sequence: CDR1 DFQATT, CDR2 SNEGSKA (reference sequence). With 5 bases clipped from V and 1 base from J, the junction kept 6 bases outside the gene matches. The chain uses TRBV20-1 and TRBJ1-1; 11 nucleotides align to TRBD1. This sequence was found in a human donor with low-grade glioma or glioblastoma, undergoing nonglioma brain surgery, or in good health (not recorded which). The sequencing sample was made of glioma tissue, nonneoplastic brain tissue, or PBMCs (not recorded which). CDR3 amino acids: CSADAGTGGNTEAFF. As DNA, the CDR3 is TGCAGTGCTGATGCCGGGACAGGGGGGAACACTGAAGCTTTCTTT.